Sequencing of this T cell receptor (beta chain) was carried out in a study of T cell responses to AZD1222 COVID-19 vaccine. V shed 0 bases and J shed 4 bases, with 9 bases lying between them. CDR3 length: 13 residues. CDR1 and CDR2 from the germline V gene are GTSNPN and SVGIG (reference sequence). The protocol was immunoSEQ multiplex PCR, while the TCRdb copy is restricted to in-frame clones and leaves out a portion. The sample carries about 40,000 clones, roughly 88% recorded once. The sample in question was peripheral blood, obtained 28 days after the second AZD1222 dose. The rearrangement uses TRBV30 and TRBJ1-1, with D tentatively TRBD1 (5 bases). The sequence was collected from an adult who received the AZD1222 COVID-19 vaccine. The DNA of the CDR3 is TGTGCCTGGAGTGTACGGGGGAGCACTGAAGCTTTCTTT. As protein: CAWSVRGSTEAFF.